This TCR beta chain was captured by sequencing in a study of T cells in localized non-small cell lung cancer. The CDR3 has 14 residues. In germline, CDR1 is SSHAT, CDR2 FNYEAQ (reference sequence). Measured with immunoSEQ multiplex PCR; TCRdb has only the in-frame clones, and not every one. The repertoire includes approximately 150,000 clones, more than 80% of them detected once, and around 1.7% sits in the top ten. Remarks on this clone: The junction departs from germline at one end; a sequencing error may be responsible.

This chain connects TRBV7-7 to TRBJ2-1, with 12 bases identical to TRBD1. The TCR was taken from an older female donor with stage I lung adenocarcinoma. The specimen comprised peripheral blood, sampled before any cancer treatment. Written as DNA, the CDR3 is TGTGCTAGCAGCGCGGGACAGGGGGCGCATGAGCAGTTCTTC. Its translation is CASSAGQGAHEQFF. The entire variable domain, with the rest obtained from reference TRBV7-7 and TRBJ2-1, is as follows: GAGVSQSPRYKVTKRGQDVTLRCDPISSHATLYWYQQALGQGPEFLTYFNYEAQPDKSGLPSDRFSAERPEGSISTLTIQRTEQRDSAMYRCASSAGQGAHEQFFGPGTRLTVL.